The 12 T cell receptor beta chains given below trace back to one sample, sequenced in a study of blood T cell repertoires in COVID-19. TCRdb's copy holds only in-frame clones and misses some; the assay was immunoSEQ multiplex PCR. The sample contains roughly 51,000 clones, about nine tenths of which appear only once. Sample: peripheral blood. The receptor set was obtained from a man between 65 and 85 years old with acute or convalescent COVID-19.

For the CDR3, the DNA is TGTGCCAGCAGCCGTCCACAAGGCAATCAGCCCCAGCATTTT. This codes for CASSRPQGNQPQHF. This sequence joins TRBV6-2 or TRBV6-3 and TRBJ1-5; unclear D gene. The V end lost 6 bases, the J end lost 2 bases, and 11 bases lay between the germline ends. Per germline, CDR1 MNHEY and CDR2 SVGEGT. CDR3 size: 14 residues.

The chain has TRBV27 and TRBJ1-2; 7 bases align to TRBD1. The CDR3 runs to 14 residues. Germline CDR1 is MNHEY and CDR2 is SMNVEV (reference sequence). The junction had 8 bases not matched to a gene; V was cut back by 5 bases and J by 5 bases. CDR3 residues: CASSPPGGGYGYTF. For the CDR3, the DNA is TGTGCCAGCAGTCCCCCAGGGGGTGGATATGGCTACACCTTC.

V usage is TRBV18 and J usage is TRBJ2-7; 7 bases align to TRBD2. V shed 3 bases and J 12 bases; nucleotides not matched to a gene: 17. Germline loops: CDR1 KGHSH, CDR2 LQKENI. CDR3 length: 15 residues. CDR3 protein: CASSPSGASGILLYF. The CDR3, as DNA: TGTGCCAGCTCACCCTCCGGGGCGAGCGGGATACTTCTGTACTTC.

The chain is built from TRBV5-6 and TRBJ1-1; D is perhaps TRBD1 (5 bases). V lost 3 bases and J 4 bases, leaving 13 bases between the germline ends. Germline CDR1 and CDR2: SGHDT and YYEEEE. The length of the CDR3 is 14 residues. The CDR3 DNA sequence: TGTGCCAGCAGCTCAAGCCCCAGGGTCACTGAAGCTTTCTTT. Translated: CASSSSPRVTEAFF.

This chain joins TRBV6-5 and TRBJ1-5; 8 nucleotides align to TRBD1. V was pared by 2 bases and J by 6 bases, with 6 bases of the junction left unmatched. The CDR3 runs to 15 residues. Germline CDR1 and CDR2: MNHEY and SVGAGI. CDR3: CASSYQGAVGQPQHF. CDR3 sequence (DNA): TGTGCCAGCAGTTACCAGGGGGCTGTAGGTCAGCCCCAGCATTTT.

The genes are TRBV15 and TRBJ2-4; tentatively, D is TRBD2 (5 bases). V lost 1 base and J lost 3, with 10 bases in between. The germline CDR1 and CDR2 sequences are LNHNV and YYDKDF (reference sequence). The CDR3 length is 15 residues. CDR3 sequence: CATSRAGVGKNIQYF. The CDR3 nucleotides are TGTGCCACCAGCAGAGCCGGGGTGGGCAAAAACATTCAGTACTTC.

The J gene is TRBJ2-5, the V gene TRBV6-5, with 9 bases matching TRBD1. The CDR3 spans 12 residues. With 8 bases clipped from V and 5 bases from J, the junction kept 3 bases outside the gene matches. Looked up from germline, CDR1 is MNHEY and CDR2 is SVGAGI. In DNA, the CDR3 is TGTGCCAGCCGGACAGGGGACGAGACCCAGTACTTC. The encoded protein is CASRTGDETQYF.

The chain carries TRBV30 and TRBJ2-4; TRBD2 aligns across 13 bases. The CDR3 runs 17 residues. The trim removed 0 bases at V and 4 bases at J, leaving 6 bases unmatched. Germline V lookup: CDR1 GTSNPN, CDR2 SVGIG (reference sequence). The CDR3 DNA is TGTGCCTGGAGTGTAACGACTAGCGGGGGGAAGAAAAACATTCAGTACTTC. Protein sequence: CAWSVTTSGGKKNIQYF.

The rearrangement links TRBV28 to TRBJ1-5, with 12 bases fitting TRBD1. Looked up from germline, CDR1 is MDHEN and CDR2 is SYDVKM. The CDR3 is 16 amino acids. With V trimmed by 6 bases and J by 4 bases, 7 bases remained unmatched. CDR3: CASRDSGQGANQPQHF. In DNA form, the CDR3 reads TGTGCCAGCAGGGATTCGGGACAGGGGGCGAATCAGCCCCAGCATTTT.

The V and J genes are TRBV5-5 and TRBJ1-2, with 7 nucleotides matching TRBD1. The germline V gene has CDR1 SGHKS and CDR2 YYEKEE (reference sequence). Trimming at V came to 4 bases and at J to 2 bases, leaving 8 bases not matched to a gene. The length of the CDR3 is 15 residues. The CDR3 loop is CASSRSGQVNYGYTF. In DNA form, the CDR3 reads TGTGCCAGCAGCCGCTCCGGACAGGTGAACTATGGCTACACCTTC.

The rearrangement uses TRBV7-2 and TRBJ2-3; TRBD2 agrees at 10 bases. Germline V gene data show CDR1 as SGHTA and CDR2 as FQGNSA. After removal of 1 base from V and 3 bases from J, the junction contained 7 bases not matched to a gene. CDR3 length: 17 residues. The CDR3, as DNA: TGTGCCAGCAGCTTAGATCCTAGCGGGGGTGGAACAGATACGCAGTATTTT. Its protein is CASSLDPSGGGTDTQYF.

The chain couples TRBV29-1 to TRBJ2-7; a weak D match, TRBD2 (6 bases). Germline assignment: CDR1 SQVTM and CDR2 ANQGSEA. V was pared by 4 bases and J by 7 bases, with 14 bases between. This CDR3 spans 12 amino acids. CDR3: CSVGTTVREQYF. CDR3 nucleotides: TGCAGCGTTGGGACTACAGTTAGGGAGCAGTACTTC.